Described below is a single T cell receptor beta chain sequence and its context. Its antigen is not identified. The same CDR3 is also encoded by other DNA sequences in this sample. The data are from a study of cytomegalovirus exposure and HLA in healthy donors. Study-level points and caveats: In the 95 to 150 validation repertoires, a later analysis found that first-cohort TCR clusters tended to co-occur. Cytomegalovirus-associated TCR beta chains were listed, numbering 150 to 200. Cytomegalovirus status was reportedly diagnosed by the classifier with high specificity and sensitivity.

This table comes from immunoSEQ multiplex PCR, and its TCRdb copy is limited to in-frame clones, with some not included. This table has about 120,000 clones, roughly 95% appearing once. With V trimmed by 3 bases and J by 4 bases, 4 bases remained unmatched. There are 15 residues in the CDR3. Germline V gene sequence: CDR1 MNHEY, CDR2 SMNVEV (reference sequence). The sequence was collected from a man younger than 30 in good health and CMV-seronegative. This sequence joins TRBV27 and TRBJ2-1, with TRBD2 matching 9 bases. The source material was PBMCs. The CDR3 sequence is CASSFAGGPYNEQFF. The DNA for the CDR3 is TGTGCCAGCAGTTTCGCGGGAGGGCCGTACAATGAGCAGTTCTTC.